The 7 T cell receptor beta chains reported below all come from one sample, sequenced in a study of cytomegalovirus exposure and HLA in healthy donors. The primer mix had 60 Vbeta and 13 Jbeta primers. Profiled with immunoSEQ multiplex PCR; TCRdb holds only in-frame clones, not every one. The sample totals about 76,000 clones; its top ten clones hold 5%. The sequencing input was PBMCs. These receptors came from a woman aged 40 to 50 in good health and CMV-seropositive.

The chain combines TRBV15 with TRBJ2-7; 10 nucleotides line up with TRBD1. CDR1 is LNHNV, CDR2 YYDKDF, per germline (reference sequence). The V segment lost 5 bases and the J segment 5 bases; nucleotides outside the gene matches: 9. The CDR3 is made up of 15 amino acids. CDR3 loop: CATSLPGQGSHEQYF. CDR3 DNA: TGTGCCACCAGCTTACCGGGACAGGGGTCCCACGAGCAGTACTTC.

The chain is built from TRBV28 and TRBJ1-2, with D perhaps matching TRBD1 (6 bases). Between the trimmed V and J ends, which lost 5 bases and 9 bases, there was a span of 10 bases. Per germline, CDR1 MDHEN and CDR2 SYDVKM. This CDR3 has 11 amino acids. The CDR3: CASSRDIRYTF. CDR3 nucleotide sequence: TGTGCCAGCAGTCGGGACATCCGCTACACCTTC.

This chain joins TRBV19 and TRBJ2-7; D unresolved. The CDR3 consists of 13 residues. The germline V gene has CDR1 LNHDA and CDR2 SQIVND (reference sequence). V shed 3 bases and J shed 6 bases, with 12 bases lying between them. CDR3: CASSIRVNGEQYF. CDR3 in DNA: TGTGCCAGTAGTATTCGGGTAAACGGCGAGCAGTACTTC.

The chain couples TRBV7-6 to TRBJ2-1; weak D call: TRBD2 (6 bases). CDR3 length: 17 residues. Trimming cost V 5 bases and J 8 bases, with 25 bases left between them. CDR1 is SGHVS and CDR2 is FNYEAQ in the germline V gene. The CDR3 loop reads CASSRTGPTVGDYEQFF. The CDR3, as DNA: TGTGCCAGCAGCCGCACTGGCCCGACAGTAGGGGACTATGAGCAGTTCTTC.

DNA for the CDR3: TGTGCCAGCAGTCAGGACAACAATCAGCCCCAGCATTTT. This codes for CASSQDNNQPQHF. This sequence joins TRBV9 and TRBJ1-5; D is perhaps TRBD1 (5 bases). The germline V gene has CDR1 SGDLS and CDR2 YYNGEE. V was pared by 5 bases and J by 3 bases, with 9 bases between. This CDR3 spans 13 amino acids. Filled out from reference TRBV9 and TRBJ1-5, the complete variable domain reads DSGVTQTPKHLITATGQRVTLRCSPRSGDLSVYWYQQSLDQGLQFLIQYYNGEERAKGNILERFSAQQFPDLHSELNLSSLELGDSALYFCASSQDNNQPQHFGDGTRLSIL.

This chain links TRBV10-1 with TRBJ1-2; maybe TRBD1 (6 bases). In germline, CDR1 is WNHNN, CDR2 SYGVQD (reference sequence). CDR3 length: 14 residues. Trimming left V 0 bases short and J 4 bases short, with 9 bases between. The CDR3 DNA is TGCGCCAGCAGTGAGTCAAGGGGGTGCTATGGCTACACCTTC. It encodes CASSESRGCYGYTF.

This chain connects TRBV27 to TRBJ2-2, with TRBD2 matching over 7 bases. The length of the CDR3 is 16 residues. V shed 7 bases and J 4 bases; nucleotides not matched to a gene: 12. The V gene's germline CDR1 is MNHEY and CDR2 SMNVEV (reference sequence). This CDR3 reads CASTQPGEGLTGELFF. CDR3 DNA sequence: TGTGCCAGCACCCAACCCGGGGAGGGTCTCACCGGGGAGCTGTTTTTT.